Sequencing of this TCR beta chain was carried out in a study of blood T cell repertoires in COVID-19 (dated by TCRdb to about 2020). About the investigation overall: Samples from collaborators originated in the United States, Italy and Spain and spanned both the acute and convalescent phases of COVID-19. The samples were drawn from two sources: the first 160 participants of the ongoing ImmuneRACE study, and approximately 1,300 subjects contributed by 6 global collaborators. Where available, HLA class I and class II types were obtained from metadata supplied by the sample provider rather than from assay-based typing. The material from the prospective study consisted of cDNA or gDNA derived from T cells, B-cell-depleted T cells, or PBMCs. A freely available public database, intended as a resource for researchers studying the immune response to SARS-CoV-2, is where the repertoires were released. Nearly every sample came with metadata listing a de-identified subject ID, COVID-19 status, age in years and sex. Subjects who had been exposed to COVID-19, were actively infected with it, or had recovered from it provided the deeply sampled blood TCRbeta repertoires that made up the dataset. Findings and caveats that apply to the study as a whole: The amount of clinical and demographic metadata varied by source and participant and was provided uncurated.

TCRbeta CDR3 regions were amplified from genomic DNA by means of the immunoSEQ Assay, a bias-controlled multiplex PCR. In the original analysis: Nucleated cell counts per sample were estimated from amplification of reference gene primers within the assay. To quantify the absolute abundance of each unique TCRbeta CDR3 rearrangement, sequence reads were collapsed and filtered. For each sample, productive Simpson clonality was calculated as the square root of Simpson's diversity index across productive rearrangements. Entries here come from immuneACCESS through TCRdb and include only in-frame sequences with V and J called. Some clones fail to appear in such tables; in the studies checked, an unresolved V gene covers under half of the shortfall, and the cause of the remainder is unknown. V, J and clone size were drawn from that table, and D and trimming were deduced from the DNA. The sample records roughly 290,000 clones, over 75% of which are singletons. The top ten clonotypes cover about 7.8% of the sample.

Another Seattle source contributed samples from volunteer blood donors who had recovered from COVID-19. The collaborating institutions used their own protocols to collect whole blood in K2EDTA tubes. For TCRbeta analysis, collaborator samples were shipped as frozen whole blood, as isolated PBMCs, or as DNA extracted from either sample type. As to this clone: This clone's antigen is unknown. No much larger clone exists at a distance of one base, and base qualities are not known.

V loses 6 bases of germline sequence and J loses 11 bases, and the interval between the two ends is 20 bases. Inclusive of the bounding cysteine and phenylalanine, the CDR3 is 13 residues long. Solely the CDR3 DNA is kept, with 39 bases framed from the first base. According to the germline V gene (reference sequence), CDR1 reads SGHKS and CDR2 reads YYEKEE. Sequencing was carried out using peripheral blood. The clonotype comes from a woman between 50 and 59 years old who had recovered from COVID-19. This sequence uses TRBV5-5 and TRBJ1-1; no D gene is confidently identified. Read as DNA, the sequence is TGTGCCAGCATCTATGATCTCTCCACCGCGGCTTTCTTT. Its product reads: CASIYDLSTAAFF.